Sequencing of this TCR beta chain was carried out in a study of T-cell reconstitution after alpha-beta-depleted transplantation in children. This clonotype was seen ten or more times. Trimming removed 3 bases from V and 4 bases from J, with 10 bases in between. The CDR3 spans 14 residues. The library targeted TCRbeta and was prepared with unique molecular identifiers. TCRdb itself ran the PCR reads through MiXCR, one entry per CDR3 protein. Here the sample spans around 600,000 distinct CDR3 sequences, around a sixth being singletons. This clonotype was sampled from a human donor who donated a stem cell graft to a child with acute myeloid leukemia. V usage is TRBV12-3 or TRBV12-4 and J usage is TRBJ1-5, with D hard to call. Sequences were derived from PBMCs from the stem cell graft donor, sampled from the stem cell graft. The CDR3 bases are TGTGCCAGCAGTTTGTACGGGAGTAATCAGCCCCAGCATTTT. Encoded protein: CASSLYGSNQPQHF.